This TCR beta chain derives from a study of T cell responses to AZD1222 COVID-19 vaccine. Study-wide context: Doses given second, at about 4 or about 12 weeks, were pooled. The study's findings and limits: There were mostly white British donors and more females than males, and clonal diversity was possibly underestimated.

The CDR3 contains 18 residues. CDR1 is MDHEN, CDR2 SYDVKM, per germline. Trimming took off 4 bases at V and 3 bases at J, with 25 bases between the two ends. On this clone itself: What it recognizes is unknown.

The method was immunoSEQ multiplex PCR; TCRdb's version includes in-frame clones alone and lacks a portion of them. The top ten hold roughly 6.2% of the sample, which has some 120,000 clones, approximately 86% seen once. The rearrangement joins TRBV28 to TRBJ2-7, with D possibly matching TRBD1 (5 bases). The source was peripheral blood, collected on day 0 of AZD1222 vaccination. The clonotype comes from an adult in good health. The CDR3 DNA reads as TGTGCCAGCAGTTCCAACCCTAACTTACAGGTCATTTTCTACGAGCAGTACTTC. Residues: CASSSNPNLQVIFYEQYF.